These T cell receptor beta chains were read from a single sample in a study of blood T cell repertoires in COVID-19. The repertoire was sequenced with immunoSEQ multiplex PCR; TCRdb's copy has only in-frame clones and lacks some. The sample contains roughly 500,000 clones, roughly nine tenths of which appear only once. The sample taken for sequencing was peripheral blood. The origin of the receptors is a man younger than 35 with COVID-19, enrolled during active disease. Each CDR3 is given with its conserved first and last residue. D genes are given only for firm matches. Only some rows state a clone size, as once, few, many or a class for expanded clones.

d_gene	v_gene	j_gene	abundance	CDR3nt	CDR3aa
TRBD1	TRBV7-2	TRBJ2-6	.	TGTGCCAGCAGCTCGGGACAGGTAGACTCTGGGGCCAACGTCCTGACTTTC	CASSSGQVDSGANVLTF
TRBD1	TRBV12-3/TRBV12-4	TRBJ1-1	.	TGTGCCAGCAGTAAACAGGGGAGCACTGAAGCTTTCTTT	CASSKQGSTEAFF
.	TRBV5-5	TRBJ2-1	.	TGTGCCAGCAGCTTGCAGGCAGGCTACAATGAGCAGTTCTTC	CASSLQAGYNEQFF
.	TRBV4-1	TRBJ2-5	.	TGCGCCAGCAGCCAAGCTGTCTCGACAGGACAAGAGACCCAGTACTTC	CASSQAVSTGQETQYF
TRBD2	TRBV19	TRBJ2-1	once	TGTGCCAGTAATACCTCTACGGGAGGCTATAACAATGAGCAGTTCTTC	CASNTSTGGYNNEQFF
TRBD1	TRBV29-1	TRBJ2-4	.	TGCAGCGTTGCTTCCGGGACAGGGGGTGGAAACATTCAGTACTTC	CSVASGTGGGNIQYF
.	TRBV5-1	TRBJ2-7	.	TGCGCCAGCAGCTTGGTCAACTCGCCCTACGAGCAGTACTTC	CASSLVNSPYEQYF
.	TRBV24-1	TRBJ2-3	once	TGTGCCACCAGCTGGGGCGGGGAGCAGTATTTT	CATSWGGEQYF
.	TRBV7-2	TRBJ2-5	.	TGTGCCAGCAGCTTAGAGGGGGGCGGGAGAGGGGTTAAAGAGACCCAGTACTTC	CASSLEGGGRGVKETQYF
TRBD2	TRBV7-3	TRBJ2-3	once	TGTGCCAGCAGCCGGGGAGGAGCGGGAGCAGATACGCAGTATTTT	CASSRGGAGADTQYF
TRBD2	TRBV7-2	TRBJ2-7	.	TGTGCCAGCAGCTTAGCTGTGACTAGCGGATCCTACGAGCAGTACTTC	CASSLAVTSGSYEQYF
TRBD2	TRBV30	TRBJ2-7	.	TGTGCCTGGAATAGCGGGAGATCCCACGAGCAGTACTTC	CAWNSGRSHEQYF
TRBD1	TRBV11-2	TRBJ2-1	.	TGTGCCAGCAGCGACCTAGCGACAGGGGGTAATGAGCAGTTCTTC	CASSDLATGGNEQFF
.	TRBV7-8	TRBJ1-3	.	TGTGCCAGCAGCTTCAGGGAGGACCCTGTACTCTTCTCTGGAAACACCATATATTTT	CASSFREDPVLFSGNTIYF
TRBD2	TRBV2	TRBJ2-5	.	TGTGCCAGCATCACCGGGACTAGCGGGTTCCAAGAGACCCAGTACTTC	CASITGTSGFQETQYF
.	TRBV6-1	TRBJ1-3	.	TGTGCCAGCAGTGAATTCGGGGACTCTGGAAACACCATATATTTT	CASSEFGDSGNTIYF
.	TRBV5-1	TRBJ1-2	.	TGCGCCAGCAGCTTGGACAGGGCATACGATGGCTACACCTTC	CASSLDRAYDGYTF
.	TRBV6-5	TRBJ1-1	.	TGTGCCAGCTCCGTTCAGGTGGCTGAAGCTTTCTTT	CASSVQVAEAFF
TRBD1	TRBV5-1	TRBJ2-1	.	TGCGCCAGCAGCTGGGGTCGCGATGGACAGGGACCCTCCGGTGAGCAGTTCTTC	CASSWGRDGQGPSGEQFF
.	TRBV6-6	TRBJ2-1	.	TGTGCCAGCAGCCATGGGCCCATCGGAGGGTGGGAGCAGTCCTACAATGAGCAGTTCTTC	CASSHGPIGGWEQSYNEQFF
.	TRBV19	TRBJ1-1	once	TGTGCCAGTAGTTTGGGGGCCAACACTGAAGCTTTCTTT	CASSLGANTEAFF
TRBD1	TRBV5-1	TRBJ2-3	.	TGCGCCAGCAGCTGGGGACAGGGCCCTAGCACAGATACGCAGTATTTT	CASSWGQGPSTDTQYF
TRBD2	TRBV5-1	TRBJ2-7	many	TGCGCCAGCAGCTCATATAGCGGGAGGAGTCCCTACGAGCAGTACTTC	CASSSYSGRSPYEQYF
.	TRBV5-1	TRBJ1-3	.	TGCGCCAGCAGCTTAAACAGGGAGAGGGGAAACACCATATATTTT	CASSLNRERGNTIYF
.	TRBV7-3	TRBJ2-1	.	TGTGCCAGCAGCTTAACGGGCGGGGACGTCACTGAGCAGTTCTTC	CASSLTGGDVTEQFF
TRBD2	TRBV11-2	TRBJ2-7	few	TGTGCCAGCAGCTTAACCCGGGGGGTAGACGAGCAGTACTTC	CASSLTRGVDEQYF
.	TRBV29-1	TRBJ1-1	few	TGCAGCGTTTACCGAGACAGGGAAGCTTTCTTT	CSVYRDREAFF
TRBD2	TRBV9	TRBJ2-2	.	TGTGCCAGCAGCGTAGGAGCGGGAGGCCCCCCGAACACCGGGGAGCTGTTTTTT	CASSVGAGGPPNTGELFF
.	TRBV30	TRBJ2-7	.	TGTGCCTGGAGTTCGCGTTTCGGGCAGTACTTC	CAWSSRFGQYF
TRBD1	TRBV14	TRBJ1-4	.	TGTGCCAGCAGCCGGGACAGGGGTTCTAATGAAAAACTGTTTTTT	CASSRDRGSNEKLFF
TRBD1	TRBV10-3	TRBJ2-7	.	TGTGCCATCAGGAAGGACAGGGAAAGCTCCTACGAGCAGTACTTC	CAIRKDRESSYEQYF
TRBD2	TRBV6-6	TRBJ2-1	.	TGTGCCAGCAGTCAGACTAGCGGGAGAAAGCAGCGGGATGAGCAGTTCTTC	CASSQTSGRKQRDEQFF
.	TRBV2	TRBJ1-4	.	TGTGCCAGCAGTGAAACCAGGGATGAAAAACTGTTTTTT	CASSETRDEKLFF
TRBD1	TRBV3-1/TRBV3-2	TRBJ1-2	.	TGTGCCAGCAGCCAAGGAGACAGGGGTGGGAATGGCTACACCTTC	CASSQGDRGGNGYTF
TRBD1	TRBV14	TRBJ2-5	.	TGTGCCAGCAGCCACCTCCCGGACAGGGTAAAAGAGACCCAGTACTTC	CASSHLPDRVKETQYF
.	TRBV5-1	TRBJ1-1	few	TGCGCCAGCAGCTTGGTAGTGAACACTGAAGCTTTCTTT	CASSLVVNTEAFF
.	TRBV5-6	TRBJ1-2	.	TGTGCCAGCAGCTTGAACAGGGTCGAGGATGGCTACACCTTC	CASSLNRVEDGYTF
TRBD2	TRBV4-2	TRBJ2-1	.	TGTGCCAGCAGCCCGACGCAGACTAGCGGGGGGTACAATGAGCAGTTCTTC	CASSPTQTSGGYNEQFF
.	TRBV5-4	TRBJ2-3	.	TGTGCCAGCAGCTTGTACAGGGTCGCAGATACGCAGTATTTT	CASSLYRVADTQYF
.	TRBV6-5	TRBJ2-6	.	TGTGCCGCTACCTCTGGGGCCAACGTCCTGACTTTC	CAATSGANVLTF
.	TRBV5-1	TRBJ2-2	.	TGCGCCAGCTCCCCGGGACTTAACACCGGGGAGCTGTTTTTT	CASSPGLNTGELFF
TRBD1	TRBV19	TRBJ1-5	.	TGTGCCAGTAGTATACAGGGGGCGGGGGTTAGCAATCAGCCCCAGCATTTT	CASSIQGAGVSNQPQHF
.	TRBV5-4	TRBJ1-2	.	TGTGCCAGCAGCTTTGCAGGGGATGGTGACTATGGCTACACCTTC	CASSFAGDGDYGYTF
TRBD2	TRBV11-3	TRBJ2-7	.	TGTGCCAGCAGCGGAGGCGGGAGCAATTCCTACGAGCAGTACTTC	CASSGGGSNSYEQYF
.	TRBV18	TRBJ2-6	.	TGTGCCAGCTCACTTATCCTGACACTGTGGGGGGCCAACGTCCTGACTTTC	CASSLILTLWGANVLTF
.	TRBV2	TRBJ1-3	.	TGTGCCAGCAGTGAAGGAGGATTAGTCCTTGGAAACACCATATATTTT	CASSEGGLVLGNTIYF
TRBD1	TRBV7-6	TRBJ2-3	.	TGTGCCAGCAGCCGCGGGACAGGGGGGCGAGATACGCAGTATTTT	CASSRGTGGRDTQYF
.	TRBV27	TRBJ2-1	once	TGTGCCAGCAGTTTAGGGGGAGGCTACAATGAGCAGTTCTTC	CASSLGGGYNEQFF
.	TRBV30	TRBJ1-4	.	TGTGCCTGGAGTGTTAAGGGGTATGAAAAACTGTTTTTT	CAWSVKGYEKLFF
TRBD2	TRBV5-1	TRBJ2-5	.	TGCGCCAGCAGTACGCTAGCGGGGACCCAAGAGACCCAGTACTTC	CASSTLAGTQETQYF
TRBD1	TRBV27	TRBJ2-2	.	TGTGCCAGCAGTTTTACCGGACAGGGCACCGGGGAGCTGTTTTTT	CASSFTGQGTGELFF
.	TRBV11-3	TRBJ2-1	.	TGTGCCAGCAGCCCCCAGGGCTCCTACAATGAGCAGTTCTTC	CASSPQGSYNEQFF
TRBD1	TRBV18	TRBJ1-4	.	TGTGCCAGCTCACCCCCGGACAGGGTATCTAATGAAAAACTGTTTTTT	CASSPPDRVSNEKLFF